The 21 T cell receptor beta chains given below trace back to one sample, sequenced in a study of T cells in Graves' hyperthyroidism and ophthalmopathy. Amplified TCR beta CDR3 regions derived from RNA transcripts. The HTBI primer set served for first-round RT-PCR of the TCR CDR3. TCRdb re-derived calls from the multiplex PCR reads in MiXCR, one entry per CDR3 protein. The table shows about 410,000 distinct CDR3 sequences, with roughly 14% occurring only once. The specimen sequenced was blood. Receptor source: a man aged 18 to 30 with Graves' ophthalmopathy.

In its sample, this clonotype was seen a few times. In DNA, the CDR3 is TGCAGTGCTAGAGGGCCCCCGGCCTCTCAGCCCCAGCATTTT. It yields the protein CSARGPPASQPQHF. The chain employs TRBV20-1 and TRBJ1-5; D call uncertain. Trimming pared 1 base from V and 6 bases from J, leaving 13 bases between. The CDR3 is 14 amino acids. CDR1 and CDR2 from the germline V gene are DFQATT and SNEGSKA (reference sequence).

This clonotype showed up just a few times. V and J are TRBV5-1 and TRBJ2-5; no reliable D call. Trimming shortened V by 1 base and J by 5 bases, and 9 bases separated the two germline ends. Per germline, CDR1 SGHRS and CDR2 YFSETQ. This CDR3 region has 13 residues. CDR3 sequence: CASSLWESETQYF. CDR3 DNA sequence: TGCGCCAGCAGCTTGTGGGAATCTGAGACCCAGTACTTC. Full variable domain (rest looked up from reference TRBV5-1 and TRBJ2-5): KAGVTQTPRYLIKTRGQQVTLSCSPISGHRSVSWYQQTPGQGLQFLFEYFSETQRNKGNFPGRFSGRQFSNSRSEMNVSTLELGDSALYLCASSLWESETQYFGPGTRLLVL.

This clonotype was counted ten times or more. This chain uses TRBV11-2 with TRBJ2-5; D might be TRBD2 (6 bases). The CDR3 length is 15 residues. Trimming took off 5 bases at V and 3 bases at J, with 16 bases between the two ends. In germline, CDR1 is SGHAT, CDR2 FQNNGV. CDR3 DNA: TGTGCCAGCAGCCCTCGGGGGTCGAAAAAAGAGACCCAGTACTTC. It codes for CASSPRGSKKETQYF.

V gene TRBV19 combines with J gene TRBJ2-1; a weak D match, TRBD2 (5 bases). Trimming removed 4 bases at V and 2 bases at J, with 9 bases between. CDR3 length: 14 amino acids. CDR1 and CDR2 from the germline V gene are LNHDA and SQIVND (reference sequence). Here the CDR3 reads CASSTPAAYNEQFF. The CDR3 bases are TGTGCCAGTAGTACCCCAGCGGCCTACAATGAGCAGTTCTTC.

This clonotype was counted only a few times. The rearrangement joins TRBV24-1 to TRBJ2-1; no clear D gene. The CDR3 is 16 amino acids. Germline CDR1 is KGHDR and CDR2 is SFDVKD. With 1 base removed from V and 5 bases from J, the gap between germline ends came to 14 bases. CDR3 protein: CATSDLAESTHNEQFF. CDR3 bases: TGTGCCACCAGTGATTTAGCAGAAAGCACTCACAATGAGCAGTTCTTC.

The V call is TRBV11-3, the J call TRBJ2-7; 9 bases line up with TRBD2. V shed 9 bases, J shed 8 bases, and the junction held 11 bases outside the gene matches. The CDR3 is 13 residues long. Germline loops: CDR1 SGHNT, CDR2 YENEEA. The CDR3 DNA follows: TGTGCCAGTATTCTGACTAGCGGCCGACAGCAGTACTTC. Amino acids: CASILTSGRQQYF. Looking up the rest from reference TRBV11-3 and TRBJ2-7 gives the full variable domain: EAGVVQSPRYKIIEKKQPVAFWCNPISGHNTLYWYLQNLGQGPELLIRYENEEAVDDSQLPKDRFSAERLKGVDSTLKIQPAELGDSAVYLCASILTSGRQQYFGPGTRLTVT.

This clonotype was detected many times. The chain links TRBV2 to TRBJ2-1; no firm D call. V lost 8 bases and J lost 2, with 13 bases in between. CDR3 length: 14 residues. The germline V gene encodes CDR1 SNHLY and CDR2 FYNNEI. In DNA form, the CDR3 reads TGTGCCAGCGAACTGACCATAACCTACAATGAGCAGTTCTTC. It translates to CASELTITYNEQFF.

The sample holds many counts of this clonotype. This sequence joins TRBV3-1 and TRBJ1-2; D unresolved. Germline values: CDR1 LGHDT, CDR2 YNNKEL (reference sequence). The CDR3 is 12 amino acids. Trimming shortened V by 4 bases and J by 6 bases, and 9 bases separated the two germline ends. The CDR3: CASSLSGDGYTF. For the CDR3, the DNA is TGTGCCAGCAGCCTCTCCGGGGATGGCTACACCTTC.

Here the CDR3 reads CASSTSGSSEQFF. The CDR3 coding sequence is TGTGCCAGTAGTACTAGCGGGTCATCTGAGCAGTTCTTC. The chain uses TRBV19 and TRBJ2-1, with 8 positions matching TRBD2. Germline V gene sequence: CDR1 LNHDA, CDR2 SQIVND (reference sequence). CDR3 length equals 13 residues. V lost 4 bases to trimming and J lost 9 bases; unmatched junction nucleotides: 5.

This clonotype was counted many times. The rearrangement links TRBV20-1 to TRBJ2-1, with 8 nucleotides matching TRBD2. Germline V gene data show CDR1 as DFQATT and CDR2 as SNEGSKA (reference sequence). The CDR3 extends over 14 amino acids. Losses at the gene ends were 4 bases for V and 3 bases for J; bases not matched to a gene: 5. The CDR3 loop reads CSATTSEGYNEQFF. The CDR3, as DNA: TGCAGTGCTACGACTAGCGAGGGCTACAATGAGCAGTTCTTC.

The V and J genes are TRBV7-2 and TRBJ1-2, with D unresolved. The CDR3 length is 13 residues. Trimming took 3 bases from V and 4 from J, leaving 9 bases between them. Germline V gene sequence: CDR1 SGHTA, CDR2 FQGNSA. CDR3: CASSFVGSYGYTF. The CDR3 DNA is TGTGCCAGCAGCTTTGTGGGAAGCTATGGCTACACCTTC. Supplemented by reference TRBV7-2 and TRBJ1-2, the full variable domain reads GAGVSQSPSNKVTEKGKDVELRCDPISGHTALYWYRQSLGQGLEFLIYFQGNSAPDKSGLPSDRFSAERTGGSVSTLTIQRTQQEDSAVYLCASSFVGSYGYTFGSGTRLTVV.

The chain couples TRBV4-1 to TRBJ2-1; 11 positions match TRBD2. Per the germline V gene, CDR1 is MGHRA and CDR2 is YSYEKL. The CDR3 consists of 15 residues. Trimming cost V 5 bases and J 5 bases; bases outside gene matches: 5. CDR3 region: CASSISGGENNEQFF. The CDR3 DNA sequence: TGCGCCAGCAGCATTAGCGGGGGGGAGAACAATGAGCAGTTCTTC.

This clonotype was picked up many times. The chain carries TRBV7-3 and TRBJ2-5, with 9 bases that match TRBD2. J gave up 1 base and V 0 bases, and 6 bases lay outside the gene matches. This CDR3 spans 17 amino acids. CDR1 SGHTA and CDR2 FQGTGA come from the germline V gene. CDR3 sequence: CASSLTSTREGQETQYF. CDR3 DNA sequence: TGTGCCAGCAGCTTAACGTCTACGCGGGAGGGCCAAGAGACCCAGTACTTC.

This clonotype showed up many times. This chain uses TRBV13 with TRBJ1-1, with no clear D. This CDR3 comprises 12 residues. V shed 2 bases and J shed 4 bases, with 5 bases lying between them. CDR1 is PRHDT, CDR2 FYEKMQ, per germline (reference sequence). The CDR3 spells CASSLLGTEAFF. The DNA of the CDR3 is TGTGCCAGCAGCTTATTGGGCACTGAAGCTTTCTTT.

This clonotype showed up just once. CDR3 sequence: CASRTAGFQPQHF. CDR3 in DNA: TGTGCCAGTAGAACGGCGGGGTTTCAGCCCCAGCATTTT. V and J are TRBV19 and TRBJ1-5; no clear D. Germline CDR1 is LNHDA and CDR2 is SQIVND (reference sequence). Trimming took 6 bases from V and 6 from J, leaving 12 bases between them. This CDR3 is built from 13 residues.

The chain employs TRBV7-9 and TRBJ2-6, with D possibly being TRBD2 (5 bases). The germline CDR1 and CDR2 sequences are SEHNR and FQNEAQ (reference sequence). The V end lost 5 bases, the J end lost 0 bases, and 14 bases lay between the germline ends. The CDR3 runs to 17 residues. The CDR3 DNA reads as TGTGCCAGCAGCCTCACGGACGGGATCTCTGGGGCCAACGTCCTGACTTTC. The encoded protein is CASSLTDGISGANVLTF.

This clonotype was seen repeatedly, ten times or more. J is TRBJ1-1 and V is TRBV5-8; TRBD1 is a possible D gene (5 bases). The V end was cut by 5 bases, the J end by 6 bases, with 11 bases between. There are 12 residues in the CDR3. The germline gives CDR1 SGHTS, CDR2 YDEGEE. The CDR3 nucleotides are TGTGCCAGCAGGAGAAGGACACCTGAAGCTTTCTTT. This translates into CASRRRTPEAFF. The full variable domain, with the rest looked up from reference TRBV5-8 and TRBJ1-1, is EAGVTQSPTHLIKTRGQQATLRCSPISGHTSVYWYQQALGLGLQFLLWYDEGEERNRGNFPPRFSGRQFPNYSSELNVNALELEDSALYLCASRRRTPEAFFGQGTRLTVV.

This clonotype has a count of ten or more. The chain carries TRBV3-1 and TRBJ2-3; 11 nucleotides agree with TRBD2. The CDR3 length is 16 residues. J lost 2 bases, V lost 4 bases, and 5 bases had no gene match. Germline CDR1 LGHDT, CDR2 YNNKEL (reference sequence). CDR3 DNA sequence: TGTGCCAGCAGCCTACCGGGACTAGCGGACACAGATACGCAGTATTTT. Its translation is CASSLPGLADTDTQYF.

V is TRBV6-1 and J is TRBJ2-4; a weak D match, TRBD2 (6 bases). Germline CDR1 and CDR2: MNHNS and SASEGT. The CDR3 spans 14 residues. V lost 6 bases, J lost 0 bases, and 9 bases lay in between. Written as DNA, the CDR3 is TGTGCCAGCAGATCCGGGGGAGCCAAAAACATTCAGTACTTC. Translation: CASRSGGAKNIQYF.

This clonotype was counted a few times. CDR3 nucleotide sequence: TGCGCCAGCAGCTTTGGGTCGGCGGGGGTGAATGAGCAGTTCTTC. Amino acids: CASSFGSAGVNEQFF. V and J are TRBV5-1 and TRBJ2-1; 7 bases fit TRBD2. The germline V gene has CDR1 SGHRS and CDR2 YFSETQ. This CDR3 spans 15 amino acids. V was pared by 2 bases and J by 7 bases, with 9 bases of the junction left unmatched.

This clonotype has at least ten counts. The chain recombines TRBV30 with TRBJ2-7; TRBD2 matches 10 bases. The CDR3 loop spans 16 amino acids. Losses at the gene ends were 1 base for V and 3 bases for J; bases not matched to a gene: 9. Germline V CDR1 and CDR2: GTSNPN, SVGIG (reference sequence). CDR3 residues: CAWSDEGSGRGYEQYF. CDR3 DNA: TGTGCCTGGAGTGACGAGGGGAGCGGGAGGGGCTACGAGCAGTACTTC.